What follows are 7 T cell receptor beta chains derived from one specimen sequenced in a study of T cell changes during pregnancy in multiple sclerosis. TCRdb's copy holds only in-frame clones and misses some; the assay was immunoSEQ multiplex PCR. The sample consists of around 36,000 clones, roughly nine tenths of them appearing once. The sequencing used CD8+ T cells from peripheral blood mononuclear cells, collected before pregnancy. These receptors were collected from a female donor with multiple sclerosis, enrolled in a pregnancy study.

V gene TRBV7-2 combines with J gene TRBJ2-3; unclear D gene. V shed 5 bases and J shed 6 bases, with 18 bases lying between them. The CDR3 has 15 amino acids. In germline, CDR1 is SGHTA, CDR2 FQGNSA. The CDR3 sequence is CASSLVGGVADTQYF. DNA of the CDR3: TGTGCCAGCAGCCTAGTCGGCGGCGTAGCTGATACGCAGTATTTT.

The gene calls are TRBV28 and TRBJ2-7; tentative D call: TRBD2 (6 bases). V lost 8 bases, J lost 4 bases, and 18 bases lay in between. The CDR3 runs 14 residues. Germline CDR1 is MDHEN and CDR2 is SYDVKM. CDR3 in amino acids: CASEKGSGGYEQYF. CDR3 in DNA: TGTGCCAGCGAGAAAGGTAGCGGTGGGTACGAGCAGTACTTC.

For the CDR3, the DNA is TGTGCCAGTAGTAGGTCGTCTAGCTCCTACAATGAGCAGTTCTTC. This translates into CASSRSSSSYNEQFF. V and J are TRBV19 and TRBJ2-1; D not certain. This CDR3 region has 15 residues. Germline-derived CDR1 and CDR2 are LNHDA and SQIVND (reference sequence). V shed 4 bases and J shed 0 bases, with 10 bases lying between them.

CDR3 bases: TGCAGCGCCGAACTTAAAGGGGACTATGGCTACACCTTC. The encoded protein is CSAELKGDYGYTF. V usage is TRBV29-1 and J usage is TRBJ1-2; D may be TRBD1 (5 bases). Germline values: CDR1 SQVTM, CDR2 ANQGSEA. Trimming left V 7 bases short and J 3 bases short, with 15 bases between. This CDR3 comprises 13 residues. The variable domain in full, with the rest retrieved from reference TRBV29-1 and TRBJ1-2, is SAVISQKPSRDICQRGTSLTIQCQVDSQVTMMFWYRQQPGQSLTLIATANQGSEATYESGFVIDKFPISRPNLTFSTLTVSNMSPEDSSIYLCSAELKGDYGYTFGSGTRLTVV.

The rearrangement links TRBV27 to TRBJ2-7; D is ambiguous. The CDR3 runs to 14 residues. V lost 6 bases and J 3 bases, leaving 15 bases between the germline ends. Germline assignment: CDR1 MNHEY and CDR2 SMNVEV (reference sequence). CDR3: CASRSIRQDYEQYF. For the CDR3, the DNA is TGTGCCAGCAGAAGCATCCGCCAAGACTACGAGCAGTACTTC.

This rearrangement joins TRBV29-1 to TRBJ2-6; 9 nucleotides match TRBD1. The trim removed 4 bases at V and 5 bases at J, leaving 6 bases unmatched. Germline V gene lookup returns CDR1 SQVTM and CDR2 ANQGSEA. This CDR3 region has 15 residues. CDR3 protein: CSVVLQGAWANVLTF. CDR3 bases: TGCAGCGTTGTCCTACAGGGGGCGTGGGCCAACGTCCTGACTTTC.

CDR3 DNA sequence: TGTGCCAGCAGCGTTGCTAGCGGGGGATTCTACGAGCAGTACTTC. Translation: CASSVASGGFYEQYF. The rearrangement joins TRBV7-2 to TRBJ2-7, with 10 nucleotides matching TRBD2. The germline gives CDR1 SGHTA, CDR2 FQGNSA. The CDR3 contains 15 residues. V was clipped by 5 bases and J by 3 bases; unmatched bases: 7.